This T cell receptor (beta chain) came from a study of cytomegalovirus exposure and HLA in healthy donors. Study context: As an earlier analysis found, 150 million to 200 million T cells yielded about 100 million unique TCR beta sequences. The study's findings and limits: Sequencing depth across donors, presence/absence analyses assumed, was roughly uniform. Researchers counted 164 TCR beta chains as cytomegalovirus-associated.

Remarks on this clone: Its target is not known. This specimen includes other DNA sequences encoding the same CDR3.

It was with 60 Vbeta and 13 Jbeta primers that the PCR ran. Profiling relied on immunoSEQ multiplex PCR, and the TCRdb table lists in-frame clones only, not all of them. The sample carries roughly 150,000 clones, around 68% recorded once. This TCR was sampled from a man aged 25-40 years in good health and CMV-seropositive. Sequencing was carried out using PBMCs.

CDR3 in DNA: TGTGCCAGCAGCCGAGACAGGAACACTGAAGCTTTCTTT. Translating gives CASSRDRNTEAFF. V and J are TRBV11-2 and TRBJ1-1, with a weak D call TRBD1 (5 bases). Germline assignment: CDR1 SGHAT and CDR2 FQNNGV. The V and J ends lost 5 bases and 1 base respectively, with 8 bases between them. CDR3 size: 13 residues.